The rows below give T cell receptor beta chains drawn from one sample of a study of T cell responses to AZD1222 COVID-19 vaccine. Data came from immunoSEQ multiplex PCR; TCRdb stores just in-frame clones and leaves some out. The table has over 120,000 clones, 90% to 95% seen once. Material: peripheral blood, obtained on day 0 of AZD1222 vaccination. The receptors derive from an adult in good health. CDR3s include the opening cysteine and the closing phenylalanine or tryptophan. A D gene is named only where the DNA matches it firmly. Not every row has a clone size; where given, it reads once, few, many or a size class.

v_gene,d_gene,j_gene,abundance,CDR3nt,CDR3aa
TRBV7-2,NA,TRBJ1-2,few,TGTGCCAGCAGCTTACAGGGTAGTCATGGCTACACCTTC,CASSLQGSHGYTF
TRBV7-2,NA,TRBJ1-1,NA,TGTGCCAGCAGCTTTGCGGGGGCCGGGGTTGAAGCTTTCTTT,CASSFAGAGVEAFF
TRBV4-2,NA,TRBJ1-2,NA,TGTGCCAGCAGCCAAGGGGCCAGGGTCAACTTTGGCTACACCTTC,CASSQGARVNFGYTF
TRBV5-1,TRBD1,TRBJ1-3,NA,TGCGCCAGCAGCCTAACCGGGACAGGCCTCTCTGGAAACACCATATATTTT,CASSLTGTGLSGNTIYF
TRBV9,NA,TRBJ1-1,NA,TGTGCCAGCAGCGTAGGCCTTGAACTCACAGCAGAAGCTTTCTTT,CASSVGLELTAEAFF
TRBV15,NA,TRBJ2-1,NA,TGTGCCACCAGCAGCCCACAAGGGGGTTACAATGAGCAGTTCTTC,CATSSPQGGYNEQFF
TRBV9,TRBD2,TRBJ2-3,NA,TGTGCCAGCAGCTACACTAGCGGGGGGACAGGATCAGATACGCAGTATTTT,CASSYTSGGTGSDTQYF
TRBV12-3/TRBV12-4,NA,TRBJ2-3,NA,TGTGCCAGCAGTCCTCCCCCCGCCGATACGCAGTATTTT,CASSPPPADTQYF
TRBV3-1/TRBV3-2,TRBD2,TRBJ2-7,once,TGTGCCAGCAGCCAATCCGTGGCGGGGGCCTACGAGCAGTACTTC,CASSQSVAGAYEQYF
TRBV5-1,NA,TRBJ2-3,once,TGCGCCAGCAGTACCGGGACGTCTAGCACAGATACGCAGTATTTT,CASSTGTSSTDTQYF
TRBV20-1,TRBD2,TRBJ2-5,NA,TGCAGTGCCAGTGATAGCGGGGAGACCCAGTACTTC,CSASDSGETQYF
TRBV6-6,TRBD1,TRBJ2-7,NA,TGTGCCAGCCACCGGACAGGGGCTGGTCAAGAGCAGTACTTC,CASHRTGAGQEQYF
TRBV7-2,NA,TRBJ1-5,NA,TGTGCCAGCACCCTAAGGGGCTTTGGCAATCAGCCCCAGCATTTT,CASTLRGFGNQPQHF
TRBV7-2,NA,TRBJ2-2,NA,TGTGCCAGCAGCTTATGGGTGGGAGCTATGAACACCGGGGAGCTGTTTTTT,CASSLWVGAMNTGELFF